Detailed here is one T cell receptor (beta chain). The sample is drawn from a study of blood T cell repertoires in COVID-19. On the study more broadly: COVID-19 samples collected from the United States, Italy and Spain covered acute and convalescent phases.

The ends were cut back, 3 bases at V and 1 base at J, with 10 bases in the middle. There are 14 residues in the CDR3. Germline V lookup: CDR1 MNHNS, CDR2 SASEGT. Living in 20 to 30 US areas, the participants were between roughly 18 and 95 years of age. Produced via immunoSEQ multiplex PCR; TCRdb's table is partial and in-frame only. Of roughly 400,000 clones in the sample, approximately 91% were seen once. The chain has TRBV6-1 and TRBJ2-7; D may be TRBD1 (5 bases). This receptor was identified in a young woman who had been exposed to COVID-19. Sample: PBMCs or T cells enriched from blood (not recorded which). This CDR3 reads CASSESRGSYEQYF. Here the CDR3 DNA reads TGTGCCAGCAGTGAGAGTAGGGGTTCCTACGAGCAGTACTTC.